This T cell receptor (beta chain) is drawn from a study of T-cell reconstitution after alpha-beta-depleted transplantation in children. Study observations and caveats: Approximately two months post-transplant, alpha-beta T cells reportedly originated from several hundred expanded graft clones. T-cell counts and diversity at one year following transplant were attributed mainly to newly produced T cells.

The CDR3 has 23 residues. The germline CDR1 and CDR2 sequences are SGHTA and FQGTGA. Trimming pared 5 bases from V and 3 bases from J, leaving 38 bases between. TCRbeta library preparation incorporated unique molecular identifiers. TCRdb passed the PCR reads through MiXCR, listing each CDR3 protein once. The repertoire holds hundreds of thousands of distinct CDR3 sequences, with roughly 13% as singletons. Points on this clonotype: Its antigen is not known.

This receptor was obtained from a girl under 10 years old with congenital amegakaryocytic thrombocytopenia, due to receive a stem cell transplant. This specimen was PBMCs, taken before TCRalphabeta/CD19-depleted stem cell transplant. This chain uses TRBV7-3 with TRBJ2-1; D could derive from TRBD1 or TRBD2 (10 bases each). The CDR3 coding sequence is TGTGCCAGCAGCATCAGACAGGGGGCATTAGGACTAGCGGAGAGTTCGGACTACAATGAGCAGTTCTTC. Amino acids: CASSIRQGALGLAESSDYNEQFF. Looking up the rest from reference TRBV7-3 and TRBJ2-1 gives the full variable domain: GAGVSQTPSNKVTEKGKYVELRCDPISGHTALYWYRQSLGQGPEFLIYFQGTGAADDSGLPNDRFFAVRPEGSVSTLKIQRTERGDSAVYLCASSIRQGALGLAESSDYNEQFFGPGTRLTVL.